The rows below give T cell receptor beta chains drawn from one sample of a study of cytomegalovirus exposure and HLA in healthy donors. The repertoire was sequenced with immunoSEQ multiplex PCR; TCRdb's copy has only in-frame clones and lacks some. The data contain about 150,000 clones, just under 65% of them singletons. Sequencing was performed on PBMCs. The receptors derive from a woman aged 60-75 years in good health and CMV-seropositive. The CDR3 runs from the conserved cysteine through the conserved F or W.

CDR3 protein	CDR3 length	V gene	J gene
CASSQETVYTEAFF	14	TRBV4-1	TRBJ1-1
CASSYTGYNEQFF	13	TRBV7-2	TRBJ2-1
CASSPTKGRRLYRGTEAFF	19	TRBV28	TRBJ1-1
CASSFIRNTGELFF	14	TRBV7-6	TRBJ2-2
CASSLWSTSYNEQFF	15	TRBV5-4	TRBJ2-1
CASREENGLFF	11	TRBV6-6	TRBJ1-4
CAWSRVYNEQFF	12	TRBV30	TRBJ2-1
CASSLLVAGGTDTQYF	16	TRBV7-3	TRBJ2-3
CASSLVKGSGTSTDTQYF	18	TRBV7-6	TRBJ2-3
CASSQDAWQGSNYGYTF	17	TRBV4-3	TRBJ1-2
CASSTGQGSYEQYF	14	TRBV9	.
CASSRQGAGSEKLFF	15	TRBV4-3	TRBJ1-4
CASRLGLAQETQYF	14	TRBV5-1	TRBJ2-5
CASSMTGTSVLYEQYF	16	TRBV19	TRBJ2-7
CASSLASGNYGYGYTF	16	TRBV7-2	TRBJ1-2
CASSLGTSEPQHF	13	TRBV7-6	TRBJ1-5
CASSQGTSGRPGYEQYF	17	TRBV4-3	TRBJ2-7